What follows are 20 T cell receptor beta chains derived from one specimen sequenced in a study of spatial heterogeneity in lung cancer. Time point noted: blood at routine non-recurrence follow-up after resection. MiXCR was run by TCRdb on the 5' RACE reads, yielding one entry per CDR3 protein. Of fewer than 100,000 distinct CDR3 sequences in the sample, around 19% were seen once. Here the sequenced sample was PBMCs, taken at follow-up. These receptors all stem from a male donor with early-stage non-small cell lung cancer.

This chain connects TRBV7-9 to TRBJ1-3; D is unresolved. Germline CDR1 and CDR2: SEHNR and FQNEAQ (reference sequence). This CDR3 is 14 amino acids long. V was pared by 2 bases and J by 2 bases, with 7 bases between. CDR3 sequence reads: CASSLTGTGNTIYF. CDR3 DNA: TGTGCCAGCAGCTTAACCGGCACTGGAAACACCATATATTTT.

The sample holds a few counts of this clonotype. The chain has TRBV20-1 and TRBJ1-5, with TRBD1 as a possible D gene (5 bases). CDR1 is DFQATT, CDR2 SNEGSKA, per germline (reference sequence). The V end was cut by 3 bases, the J end by 12 bases, with 12 bases between. The CDR3 is 11 amino acids. The CDR3 region has the DNA TGCAGTGCTAGGATCGGGGGGAACCAGCATTTT. Its translation is CSARIGGNQHF.

The chain couples TRBV3-1 to TRBJ1-5, with 9 bases fitting TRBD1. The CDR3 contains 14 residues. V shed 4 bases and J 5 bases; nucleotides not matched to a gene: 3. Germline V gives CDR1 LGHDT, CDR2 YNNKEL (reference sequence). The CDR3 is CASSRGTGYQPQHF. In DNA, the CDR3 is TGTGCCAGCAGCCGCGGGACAGGGTATCAGCCCCAGCATTTT. Based on the CDR3 plus reference TRBV3-1 and TRBJ1-5, the full variable domain is DTAVSQTPKYLVTQMGNDKSIKCEQNLGHDTMYWYKQDSKKFLKIMFSYNNKELIINETVPNRFSPKSPDKAHLNLHINSLELGDSAVYFCASSRGTGYQPQHFGDGTRLSIL.

This clonotype was seen a few times. The genes are TRBV7-9 and TRBJ2-1, with no clear D. The CDR3 consists of 13 residues. Trimming removed 4 bases at V and 7 bases at J, with 11 bases between. Per the germline V gene, CDR1 is SEHNR and CDR2 is FQNEAQ (reference sequence). The CDR3 region has the DNA TGTGCCAGCAGCTCTGCCGTGGAAAATGAGCAGTTCTTC. Amino acid sequence: CASSSAVENEQFF.

In this sample, this clonotype turned up a few times. The V gene is TRBV29-1, the J gene TRBJ2-5; D remains unclear. From germline, CDR1 is SQVTM and CDR2 ANQGSEA. Trimming removed 4 bases from V and 5 bases from J, with 5 bases in between. The CDR3 covers 10 residues. The CDR3 spells CSVAEETQYF. The CDR3 DNA follows: TGCAGCGTTGCGGAGGAGACCCAGTACTTC. Complete variable domain (other parts from reference TRBV29-1 and TRBJ2-5): SAVISQKPSRDICQRGTSLTIQCQVDSQVTMMFWYRQQPGQSLTLIATANQGSEATYESGFVIDKFPISRPNLTFSTLTVSNMSPEDSSIYLCSVAEETQYFGPGTRLLVL.

This clonotype was seen a handful of times. The chain uses TRBV20-1 and TRBJ1-1; D is unresolved. The V end was cut by 6 bases, the J end by 1 base, with 15 bases between. Germline-derived CDR1 and CDR2 are DFQATT and SNEGSKA (reference sequence). CDR3 size: 14 residues. The CDR3 loop is CSAGGPGSNTEAFF. In DNA, the CDR3 is TGCAGTGCCGGAGGGCCTGGTTCGAACACTGAAGCTTTCTTT.

The chain carries TRBV7-6 and TRBJ2-2; 10 nucleotides line up with TRBD2. Germline CDR1 SGHVS, CDR2 FNYEAQ. V dropped 4 bases and J dropped 5; count of bases not matched to a gene: 7. There are 16 residues in the CDR3. The CDR3 bases are TGTGCCAGCAGCTCCGGGACTAGCGTTAGGACCGGGGAGCTGTTTTTT. Protein sequence: CASSSGTSVRTGELFF.

The CDR3 reads CAARTASTDTQYF. CDR3 DNA: TGTGCCGCCCGGACAGCCAGCACAGATACGCAGTATTTT. The rearrangement uses TRBV24-1 and TRBJ2-3, with D possibly being TRBD1 (6 bases). V dropped 12 bases and J dropped 0 bases, with 12 bases sitting between them. The CDR3 extends over 13 amino acids. Germline lookup yields CDR1 KGHDR and CDR2 SFDVKD.

With respect to this clonotype: Germline is not matched at one junction end, which may reflect a read error. The chain links TRBV11-2 to TRBJ2-1; TRBD1 agrees at 10 bases. Looked up from germline, CDR1 is SGHAT and CDR2 is FQNNGV. The CDR3 runs 15 residues. Here the CDR3 reads CASSVDLDRGNEQFF. The CDR3 DNA is TGTGCCAGCAGCGTAGACCTGGACAGGGGGAATGAGCAGTTCTTC.

A few counts support this clonotype. J is TRBJ2-2 and V is TRBV3-1; perhaps TRBD2 as D (5 bases). Trimming shortened V by 2 bases and J by 6 bases, and 10 bases separated the two germline ends. Germline assignment: CDR1 LGHDT and CDR2 YNNKEL (reference sequence). This CDR3 comprises 14 residues. The CDR3 DNA reads as TGTGCCAGCAGCCAAACTAGGATCCCCGGGGAGCTGTTTTTT. This gives the protein CASSQTRIPGELFF.

The chain links TRBV5-1 to TRBJ2-5; possibly TRBD1 for D (5 bases). The CDR3 has 15 amino acids. The V gene's germline CDR1 is SGHRS and CDR2 YFSETQ. Deletions cut 4 bases from V and 4 bases from J, with 17 bases between. CDR3 coding DNA: TGCGCCAGCAGCACTGGACAACGGCCGACAGAGACCCAGTACTTC. Protein: CASSTGQRPTETQYF.

The chain combines TRBV5-6 with TRBJ1-2; D is unresolved. This CDR3 spans 14 amino acids. V shed 0 bases and J shed 1 base, with 7 bases lying between them. Germline-derived CDR1 and CDR2 are SGHDT and YYEEEE. CDR3 sequence (DNA): TGTGCCAGCAGCTTGGGAAATCGTAACTATGGCTACACCTTC. This translates into CASSLGNRNYGYTF.

The chain couples TRBV6-5 to TRBJ1-5, with 8 nucleotides matching TRBD1. V lost 6 bases to trimming and J lost 7 bases; unmatched junction nucleotides: 8. The CDR3 totals 14 residues. Germline values: CDR1 MNHEY, CDR2 SVGAGI. This chain's CDR3 is CASSQTGGGQPQHF. The CDR3 coding sequence is TGTGCCAGCAGCCAAACAGGGGGAGGGCAGCCCCAGCATTTT.

V and J are TRBV29-1 and TRBJ2-7; 10 bases agree with TRBD1. The CDR3 length is 14 residues. Germline V gene sequence: CDR1 SQVTM, CDR2 ANQGSEA. Losses at the gene ends were 7 bases for V and 6 bases for J; bases not matched to a gene: 12. In DNA form, the CDR3 reads TGCAGCGGAAAAGCCGGGACAGGGGCCGTCGAGCAGTACTTC. Translation gives CSGKAGTGAVEQYF.

CDR3 sequence (DNA): TGTGTCACAGCCAAGACAGAAGAGACCCAGTACTTC. This gives the protein CVTAKTEETQYF. The rearrangement uses TRBV7-9 and TRBJ2-5; a possible D gene is TRBD1 (5 bases). The CDR3 contains 12 residues. Germline V gene sequence: CDR1 SEHNR, CDR2 FQNEAQ (reference sequence).

This sequence joins TRBV20-1 and TRBJ2-1; 12 bases map to TRBD2. Germline CDR1 and CDR2: DFQATT and SNEGSKA (reference sequence). The CDR3 spans 15 residues. V lost 2 bases to trimming and J lost 9 bases; unmatched junction nucleotides: 8. The chain's CDR3 is CSARPGLAGQSEQFF. In DNA, the CDR3 is TGCAGTGCTAGACCCGGACTAGCGGGACAGAGTGAGCAGTTCTTC.

The chain is built from TRBV2 and TRBJ1-6, with 9 positions matching TRBD1. After removal of 2 bases from V and 9 bases from J, the junction contained 8 bases not matched to a gene. The germline V gene has CDR1 SNHLY and CDR2 FYNNEI. This CDR3 comprises 16 residues. The chain's CDR3 is CASSERGQGNSSPLHF. The CDR3 nucleotides are TGTGCCAGCAGTGAACGGGGACAGGGTAATAGTTCACCCCTCCACTTT. Combining the CDR3 with reference TRBV2 and TRBJ1-6 gives the whole variable domain EPEVTQTPSHQVTQMGQEVILRCVPISNHLYFYWYRQILGQKVEFLVSFYNNEISEKSEIFDDQFSVERPDGSNFTLKIRSTKLEDSAMYFCASSERGQGNSSPLHFGNGTRLTVT.

This chain links TRBV4-2 with TRBJ2-7, with D perhaps assigned TRBD1 or TRBD2 (5 bases each). CDR1 and CDR2 from the germline V gene are LGHNA and YNFKEQ. V lost 2 bases to trimming and J lost 0 bases, with 8 bases between them. The CDR3 contains 14 residues. DNA for the CDR3: TGTGCCAGCAGCCAACGGGACGCCTCCTACGAGCAGTACTTC. Amino acid sequence: CASSQRDASYEQYF.

V is TRBV14 and J is TRBJ1-1; D remains ambiguous. This CDR3 has 16 residues. V lost 1 base and J lost 4, with 16 bases in between. Germline lookup yields CDR1 SGHDN and CDR2 FVKESK. CDR3: CASSQGGGRVITEAFF. The CDR3 DNA sequence: TGTGCCAGCAGCCAAGGAGGCGGGCGAGTTATCACTGAAGCTTTCTTT. Variable domain in full (rest from reference TRBV14 and TRBJ1-1): EAGVTQFPSHSVIEKGQTVTLRCDPISGHDNLYWYRRVMGKEIKFLLHFVKESKQDESGMPNNRFLAERTGGTYSTLKVQPAELEDSGVYFCASSQGGGRVITEAFFGQGTRLTVV.

This clonotype was counted ten times or more. V is TRBV7-8 and J is TRBJ2-1; the match to TRBD2 covers 13 bases. Looked up from germline, CDR1 is SGHVS and CDR2 is FQNEAQ. The CDR3 runs 17 residues. With V trimmed by 2 bases and J by 4 bases, 5 bases remained unmatched. The CDR3 region is CASSLRLAGGQYNEQFF. The CDR3 DNA follows: TGTGCCAGCAGCTTAAGACTAGCGGGGGGTCAGTACAATGAGCAGTTCTTC. Filled out from reference TRBV7-8 and TRBJ2-1, the complete variable domain reads GAGVSQSPRYKVAKRGQDVALRCDPISGHVSLFWYQQALGQGPEFLTYFQNEAQLDKSGLPSDRFFAERPEGSVSTLKIQRTQQEDSAVYLCASSLRLAGGQYNEQFFGPGTRLTVL.